The source of this T cell receptor (beta chain) is a study of CD8+CD57+ T cells in acquired aplastic anemia. As for the study in general: An average of roughly 3 ug of DNA was obtained from sorted CD4+ and CD8+ cells. The study obtained roughly 10 million reads on average for CD4+ cells from healthy donors.

This CDR3 has 13 residues. Germline-derived CDR1 and CDR2 are SNHLY and FYNNEI. Losses at the gene ends were 10 bases for V and 1 base for J; bases not matched to a gene: 3. In its sample, this clonotype was seen a few times. The antigen is not known. TCR beta VDJ combinations and CDR3 sequences were profiled from genomic DNA. Each CDR3 protein gets one entry after TCRdb re-called the reads with MiXCR. This table holds 400,000 to 450,000 distinct CDR3 sequences, 65% to 80% found once. Findings and limits, study-wide: Patients did not significantly differ from controls in CD8+ Simpson's diversity. A set of more than 25 CD8+ CDR3 sequences was shared between patients and controls, and these sequences appeared highly expressed in patients.

The receptor's source is a human donor in good health, serving as a control. This sequence joins TRBV2 and TRBJ2-2; 7 bases are a match to TRBD1. Sequenced material: sorted CD4+, CD8+, or CD8+CD57+ T cells (not recorded which) from PBMCs. CDR3 in amino acids: CAKQGMNTGELFF. CDR3 nucleotide sequence: TGTGCCAAACAGGGGATGAACACCGGGGAGCTGTTTTTT.